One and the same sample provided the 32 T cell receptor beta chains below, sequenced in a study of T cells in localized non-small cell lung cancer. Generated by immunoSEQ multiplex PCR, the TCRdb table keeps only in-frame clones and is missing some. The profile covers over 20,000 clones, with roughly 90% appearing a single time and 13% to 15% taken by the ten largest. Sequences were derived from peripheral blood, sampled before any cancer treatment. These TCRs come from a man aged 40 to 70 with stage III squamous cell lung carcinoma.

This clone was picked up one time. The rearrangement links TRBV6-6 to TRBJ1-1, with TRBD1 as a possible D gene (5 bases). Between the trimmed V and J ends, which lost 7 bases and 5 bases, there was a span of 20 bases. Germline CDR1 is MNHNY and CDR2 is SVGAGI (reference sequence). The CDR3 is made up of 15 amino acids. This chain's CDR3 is CASNTAAPGGTEAFF. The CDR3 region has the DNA TGTGCCAGCAACACCGCGGCCCCCGGGGGAACTGAAGCTTTCTTT.

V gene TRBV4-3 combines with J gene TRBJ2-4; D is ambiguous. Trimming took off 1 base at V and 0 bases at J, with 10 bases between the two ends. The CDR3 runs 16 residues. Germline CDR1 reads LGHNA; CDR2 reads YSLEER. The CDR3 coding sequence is TGCGCCAGCAGCCAAGTAGCCAGTCCAGCCAAAAACATTCAGTACTTC. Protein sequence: CASSQVASPAKNIQYF.

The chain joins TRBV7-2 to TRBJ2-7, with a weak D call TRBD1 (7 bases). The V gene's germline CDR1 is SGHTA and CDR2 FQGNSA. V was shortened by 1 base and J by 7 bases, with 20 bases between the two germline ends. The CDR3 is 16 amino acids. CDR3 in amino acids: CASSLVVGRGAVEQYF. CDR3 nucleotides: TGTGCCAGCAGCTTAGTCGTCGGCAGGGGGGCGGTTGAGCAGTACTTC.

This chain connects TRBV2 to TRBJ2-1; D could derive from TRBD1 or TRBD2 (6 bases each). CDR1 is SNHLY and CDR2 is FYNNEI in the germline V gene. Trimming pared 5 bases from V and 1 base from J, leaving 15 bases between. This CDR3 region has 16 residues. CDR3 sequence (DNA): TGTGCCAGCAGTTTGGGGGGCGGAATATCCTACAATGAGCAGTTCTTC. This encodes CASSLGGGISYNEQFF.

Here the CDR3 reads CASSDTGTDTQYF. The CDR3 nucleotides read TGTGCCAGCAGCGATACAGGGACAGATACGCAGTATTTT. V and J are TRBV6-1 and TRBJ2-3; tentatively, D is TRBD1 (6 bases). The CDR3 runs 13 residues. Germline V gives CDR1 MNHNS, CDR2 SASEGT. V shed 6 bases and J shed 3 bases, with 10 bases lying between them.

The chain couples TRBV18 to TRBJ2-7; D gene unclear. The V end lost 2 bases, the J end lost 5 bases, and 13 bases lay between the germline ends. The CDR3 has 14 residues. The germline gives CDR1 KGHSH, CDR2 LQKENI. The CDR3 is CASSPASIGNEQYF. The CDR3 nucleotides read TGTGCCAGCTCACCAGCCTCAATAGGGAACGAGCAGTACTTC.

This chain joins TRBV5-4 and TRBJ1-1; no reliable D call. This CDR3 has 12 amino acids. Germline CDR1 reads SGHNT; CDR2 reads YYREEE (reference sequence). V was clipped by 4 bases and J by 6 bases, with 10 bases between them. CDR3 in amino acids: CASSRRSSEAFF. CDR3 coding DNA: TGTGCCAGCAGCCGAAGGAGTTCTGAAGCTTTCTTT.

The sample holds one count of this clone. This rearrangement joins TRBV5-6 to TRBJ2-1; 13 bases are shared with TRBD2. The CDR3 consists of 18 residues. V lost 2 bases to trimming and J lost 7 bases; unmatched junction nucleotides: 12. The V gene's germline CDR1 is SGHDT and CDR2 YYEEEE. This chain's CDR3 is CASSFPLGTSGKGNEQFF. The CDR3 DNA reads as TGTGCCAGCAGCTTCCCATTAGGGACTAGCGGGAAGGGGAATGAGCAGTTCTTC.

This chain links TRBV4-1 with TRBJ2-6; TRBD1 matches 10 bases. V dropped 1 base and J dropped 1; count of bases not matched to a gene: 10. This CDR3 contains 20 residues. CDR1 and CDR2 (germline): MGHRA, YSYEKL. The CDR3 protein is CASSQVLLGTGESGANVLTF. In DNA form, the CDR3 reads TGCGCCAGCAGCCAAGTTCTGCTAGGGACAGGGGAATCTGGGGCCAACGTCCTGACTTTC.

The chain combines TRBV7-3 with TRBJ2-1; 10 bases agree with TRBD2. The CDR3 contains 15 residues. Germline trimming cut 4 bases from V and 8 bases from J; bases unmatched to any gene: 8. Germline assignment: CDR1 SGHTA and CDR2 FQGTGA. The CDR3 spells CASSSERGGTYEQFF. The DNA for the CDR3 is TGTGCCAGCAGCTCCGAGCGGGGGGGCACTTATGAGCAGTTCTTC. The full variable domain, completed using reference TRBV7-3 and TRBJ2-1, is GAGVSQTPSNKVTEKGKYVELRCDPISGHTALYWYRQSLGQGPEFLIYFQGTGAADDSGLPNDRFFAVRPEGSVSTLKIQRTERGDSAVYLCASSSERGGTYEQFFGPGTRLTVL.

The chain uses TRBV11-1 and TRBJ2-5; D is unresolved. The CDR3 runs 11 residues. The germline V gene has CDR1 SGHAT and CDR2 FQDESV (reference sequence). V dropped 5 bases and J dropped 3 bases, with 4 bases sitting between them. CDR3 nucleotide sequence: TGTGCCAGCAGCAAAGAAGAGACCCAGTACTTC. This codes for CASSKEETQYF.

The CDR3 sequence is CAIGSSGSKETQYF. The DNA for the CDR3 is TGTGCCATCGGATCTAGCGGTTCTAAAGAGACCCAGTACTTC. This chain joins TRBV10-3 and TRBJ2-5, with 7 bases identical to TRBD2. CDR1 is ENHRY, CDR2 SYGVKD, per germline. The V segment lost 8 bases and the J segment 3 bases; nucleotides outside the gene matches: 9. CDR3 length: 14 amino acids.

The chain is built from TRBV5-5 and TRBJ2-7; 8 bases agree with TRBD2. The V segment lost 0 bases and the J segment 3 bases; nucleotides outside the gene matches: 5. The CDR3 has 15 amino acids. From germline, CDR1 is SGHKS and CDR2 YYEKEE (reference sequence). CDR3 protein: CASSLASGFGYEQYF. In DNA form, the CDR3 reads TGTGCCAGCAGCTTGGCTAGCGGGTTCGGCTACGAGCAGTACTTC.

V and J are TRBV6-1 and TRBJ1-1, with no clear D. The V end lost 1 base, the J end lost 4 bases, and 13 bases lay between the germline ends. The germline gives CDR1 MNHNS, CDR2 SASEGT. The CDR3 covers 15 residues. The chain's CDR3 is CASSEVLFLGTEAFF. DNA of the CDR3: TGTGCCAGCAGTGAAGTCCTCTTCCTAGGCACTGAAGCTTTCTTT.

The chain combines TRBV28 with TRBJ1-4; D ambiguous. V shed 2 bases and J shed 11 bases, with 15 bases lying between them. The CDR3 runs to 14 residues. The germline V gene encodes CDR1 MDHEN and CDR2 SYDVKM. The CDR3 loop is CASSLNQQPPKLFF. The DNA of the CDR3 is TGTGCCAGCAGTTTAAATCAGCAGCCCCCGAAACTGTTTTTT.

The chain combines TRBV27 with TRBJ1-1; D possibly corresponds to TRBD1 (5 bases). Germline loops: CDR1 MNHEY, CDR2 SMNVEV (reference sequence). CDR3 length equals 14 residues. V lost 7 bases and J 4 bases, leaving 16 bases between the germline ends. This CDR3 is CASTPDFGGTEAFF. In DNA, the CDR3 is TGTGCCAGCACCCCGGACTTCGGGGGCACTGAAGCTTTCTTT.

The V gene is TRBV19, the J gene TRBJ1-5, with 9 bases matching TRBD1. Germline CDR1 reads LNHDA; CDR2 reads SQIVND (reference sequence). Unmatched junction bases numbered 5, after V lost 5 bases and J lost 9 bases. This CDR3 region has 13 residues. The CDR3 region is CASSLRQGGPQHF. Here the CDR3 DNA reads TGTGCCAGTAGTCTCCGACAGGGGGGGCCCCAGCATTTT.

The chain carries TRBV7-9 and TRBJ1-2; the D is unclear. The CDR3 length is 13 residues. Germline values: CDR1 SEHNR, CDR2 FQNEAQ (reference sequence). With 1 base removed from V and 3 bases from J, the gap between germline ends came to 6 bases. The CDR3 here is CASSLEGYYGYTF. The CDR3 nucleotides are TGTGCCAGCAGCTTAGAAGGGTACTATGGCTACACCTTC. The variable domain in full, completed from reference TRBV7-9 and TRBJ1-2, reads DTGVSQNPRHKITKRGQNVTFRCDPISEHNRLYWYRQTLGQGPEFLTYFQNEAQLEKSRLLSDRFSAERPKGSFSTLEIQRTEQGDSAMYLCASSLEGYYGYTFGSGTRLTVV.

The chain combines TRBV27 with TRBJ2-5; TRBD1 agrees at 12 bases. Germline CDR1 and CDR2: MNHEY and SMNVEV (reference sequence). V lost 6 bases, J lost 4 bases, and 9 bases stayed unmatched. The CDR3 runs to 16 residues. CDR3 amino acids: CASRRNRDRGLETQYF. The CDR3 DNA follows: TGTGCCAGCAGACGCAACCGGGACAGGGGGCTAGAGACCCAGTACTTC.

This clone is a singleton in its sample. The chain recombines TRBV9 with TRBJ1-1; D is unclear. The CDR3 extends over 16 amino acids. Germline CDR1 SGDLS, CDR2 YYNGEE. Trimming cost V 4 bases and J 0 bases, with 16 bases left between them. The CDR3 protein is CASSLTPFPMNTEAFF. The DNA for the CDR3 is TGTGCCAGCAGCTTGACACCATTCCCAATGAACACTGAAGCTTTCTTT.

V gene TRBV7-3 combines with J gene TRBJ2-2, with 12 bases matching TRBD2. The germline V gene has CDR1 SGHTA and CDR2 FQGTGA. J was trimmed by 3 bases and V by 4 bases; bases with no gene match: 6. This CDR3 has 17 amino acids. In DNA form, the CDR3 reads TGTGCCAGCAGCTCGCCTAGCGGGAGGGCCGACACCGGGGAGCTGTTTTTT. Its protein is CASSSPSGRADTGELFF.

The CDR3 DNA sequence: TGTGCCAGCAGTGCCCGCCCCACAGGGTTCGGAGGCTACACCTTC. Amino acid sequence: CASSARPTGFGGYTF. J is TRBJ1-2 and V is TRBV25-1; D is possibly TRBD1 (6 bases). CDR3 length equals 15 residues. The germline V gene has CDR1 MGHDK and CDR2 SYGVNS. V was shortened by 4 bases and J by 8 bases, with 20 bases between the two germline ends.

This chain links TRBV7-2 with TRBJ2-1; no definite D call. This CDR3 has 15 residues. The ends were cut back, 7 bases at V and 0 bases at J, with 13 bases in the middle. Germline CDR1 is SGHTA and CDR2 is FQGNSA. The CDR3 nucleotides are TGTGCCAGCACCCCCTGGCCTATCTCCTACAATGAGCAGTTCTTC. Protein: CASTPWPISYNEQFF.

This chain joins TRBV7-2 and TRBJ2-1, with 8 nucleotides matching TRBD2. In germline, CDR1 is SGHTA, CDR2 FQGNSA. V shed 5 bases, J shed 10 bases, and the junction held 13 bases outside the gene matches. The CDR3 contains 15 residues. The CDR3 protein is CASSPIRAGGIEQFF. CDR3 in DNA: TGTGCCAGCAGCCCAATCCGGGCGGGGGGTATAGAGCAGTTCTTC.

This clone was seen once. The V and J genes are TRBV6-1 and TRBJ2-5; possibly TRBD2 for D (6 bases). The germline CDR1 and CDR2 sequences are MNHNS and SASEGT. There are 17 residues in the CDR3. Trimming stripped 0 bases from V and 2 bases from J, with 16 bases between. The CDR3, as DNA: TGTGCCAGCAGTGAAGCGCATCGAGGCGGGGCTCAAGAGACCCAGTACTTC. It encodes CASSEAHRGGAQETQYF.

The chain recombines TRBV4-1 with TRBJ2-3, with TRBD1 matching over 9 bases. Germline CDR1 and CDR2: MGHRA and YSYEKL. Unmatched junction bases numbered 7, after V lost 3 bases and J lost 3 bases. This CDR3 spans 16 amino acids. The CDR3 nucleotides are TGCGCCAGCAGCCAGGCACCGGGACAGGGAACAGATACGCAGTATTTT. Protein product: CASSQAPGQGTDTQYF.

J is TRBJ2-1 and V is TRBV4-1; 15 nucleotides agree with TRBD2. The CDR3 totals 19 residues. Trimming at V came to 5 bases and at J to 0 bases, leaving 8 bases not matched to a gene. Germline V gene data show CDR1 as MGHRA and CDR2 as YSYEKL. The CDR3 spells CASSFRTSGGVSSYNEQFF. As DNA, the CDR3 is TGCGCCAGCAGCTTTCGGACTAGCGGGGGGGTCAGCTCCTACAATGAGCAGTTCTTC.

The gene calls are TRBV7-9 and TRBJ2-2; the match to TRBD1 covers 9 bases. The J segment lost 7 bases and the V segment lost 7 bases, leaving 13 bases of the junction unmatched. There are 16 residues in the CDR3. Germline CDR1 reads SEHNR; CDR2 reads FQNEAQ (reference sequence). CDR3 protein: CASKTGTGRRIGELFF. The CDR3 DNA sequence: TGTGCCAGCAAAACCGGGACAGGGCGGAGGATCGGGGAGCTGTTTTTT.

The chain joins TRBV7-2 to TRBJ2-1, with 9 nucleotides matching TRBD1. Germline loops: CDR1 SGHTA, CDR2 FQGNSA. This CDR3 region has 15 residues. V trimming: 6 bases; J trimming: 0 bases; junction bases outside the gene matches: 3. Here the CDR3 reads CASRPTGGSYNEQFF. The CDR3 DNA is TGTGCCAGCAGGCCGACAGGGGGCTCCTACAATGAGCAGTTCTTC.

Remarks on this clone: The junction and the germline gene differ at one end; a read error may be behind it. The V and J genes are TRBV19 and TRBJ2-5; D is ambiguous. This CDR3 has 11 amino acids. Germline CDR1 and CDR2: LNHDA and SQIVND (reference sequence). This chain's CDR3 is CASSPQQTQYF. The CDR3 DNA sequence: TGTGCCAGTAGTCCCCAACAGACCCAGTACTTC. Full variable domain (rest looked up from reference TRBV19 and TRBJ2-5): DGGITQSPKYLFRKEGQNVTLSCEQNLNHDAMYWYRQDPGQGLRLIYYSQIVNDFQKGDIAEGYSVSREKKESFPLTVTSAQKNPTAFYLCASSPQQTQYFGPGTRLLVL.

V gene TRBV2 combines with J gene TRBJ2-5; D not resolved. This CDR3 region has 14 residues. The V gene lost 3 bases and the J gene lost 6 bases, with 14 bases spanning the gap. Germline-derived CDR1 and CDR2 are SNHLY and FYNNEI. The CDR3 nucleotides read TGTGCCAGCAGTGAGAGAGGCGGACCGAAGACCCAGTACTTC. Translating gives CASSERGGPKTQYF.

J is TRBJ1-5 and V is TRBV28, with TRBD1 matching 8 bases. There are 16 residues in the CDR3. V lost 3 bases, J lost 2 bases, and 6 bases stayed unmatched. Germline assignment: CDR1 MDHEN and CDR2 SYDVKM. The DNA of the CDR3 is TGTGCCAGCAGTTTTACCAGGGGACAGGGCAATCAGCCCCAGCATTTT. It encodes CASSFTRGQGNQPQHF.